The clone carrying this T cell receptor beta chain has just one count. Its antigen is unknown. The method was immunoSEQ multiplex PCR; TCRdb's version includes in-frame clones alone and lacks a portion of them. The sample shows fewer than 15,000 clones, roughly four fifths of them seen only once. Germline loops: CDR1 MNHEY, CDR2 SMNVEV (reference sequence). The CDR3 is 16 residues long. V dropped 7 bases and J dropped 7; count of bases not matched to a gene: 14. The record originates from a study of graft-versus-host responses after intestinal transplantation. Overall study findings and caveats: The marrow of recipients harbored GvH clones, and ileum or blood showed some of them first.

The rearrangement joins TRBV27 to TRBJ2-1, with 9 bases identical to TRBD2. The receptor comes from a human patient who received an intestinal transplant, so some T cells may come from the graft donor. Sequencing used PBMCs, obtained after intestinal transplantation. The chain's CDR3 is CASTLTSGPRGNEQFF. The CDR3 nucleotides read TGTGCCAGCACCCTGACTAGCGGCCCACGGGGGAATGAGCAGTTCTTC.